These 9 T cell receptor beta chains were all obtained from the same sample, sequenced in a study of blood T cell repertoires in COVID-19. Only in-frame clones appear in the TCRdb table, and some are missing; sequencing was by immunoSEQ multiplex PCR. Of hundreds of thousands of clones in the sample, approximately 89% were seen once. Specimen: PBMCs or T cells enriched from blood (not recorded which). The receptors come from a woman in her thirties or forties with acute COVID-19.

About this clone itself: The sample carries other DNA sequences with the same CDR3. The gene calls are TRBV7-9 and TRBJ1-1; TRBD1 aligns across 7 bases. Germline values: CDR1 SEHNR, CDR2 FQNEAQ (reference sequence). V dropped 3 bases and J dropped 3; count of bases not matched to a gene: 1. The CDR3 sequence is 13 residues long. CDR3 bases: TGTGCCAGCAGCTTGCAGGGGGACACTGAAGCTTTCTTT. This translates into CASSLQGDTEAFF.

The genes are TRBV7-2 and TRBJ2-3, with D maybe TRBD1 (5 bases). This CDR3 contains 14 residues. Between the trimmed V and J ends, which lost 5 bases and 1 base, there was a span of 10 bases. From germline, CDR1 is SGHTA and CDR2 FQGNSA. This CDR3 reads CASSPDIGTDTQYF. The CDR3 nucleotides are TGTGCCAGCAGCCCGGACATAGGCACAGATACGCAGTATTTT.

This clone was counted a few times. The V call is TRBV15, the J call TRBJ2-7, with 12 bases aligning to TRBD2. This CDR3 contains 15 residues. The germline gives CDR1 LNHNV, CDR2 YYDKDF (reference sequence). The V and J ends lost 5 bases and 2 bases, in that order; junction bases with no gene match: 4. This chain's CDR3 is CATSQSSGRAYEQYF. CDR3 in DNA: TGTGCCACCAGCCAATCTAGCGGGAGGGCCTACGAGCAGTACTTC.

The V gene is TRBV4-3, the J gene TRBJ1-4; 7 positions match TRBD1. This CDR3 is 17 amino acids long. CDR1 and CDR2 from the germline V gene are LGHNA and YSLEER. The ends lost 3 bases at V and 7 bases at J; junction bases unmatched: 14. CDR3 DNA: TGCGCCAGCAGCCAGGCCACTCACGGGACAGCTATTGAAAAACTGTTTTTT. It translates to CASSQATHGTAIEKLFF.

This chain uses TRBV7-2 with TRBJ1-5; 7 nucleotides agree with TRBD1. The CDR3 contains 15 residues. Germline V CDR1 and CDR2: SGHTA, FQGNSA. V dropped 5 bases and J dropped 2; count of bases not matched to a gene: 6. CDR3 sequence reads: CASSDRVSGNQPQHF. DNA of the CDR3: TGTGCCAGCAGCGACAGGGTTTCGGGCAATCAGCCCCAGCATTTT.

This clone was detected only a few times. The chain has TRBV24-1 and TRBJ2-5, with a possible D match to TRBD1 (5 bases). V lost 5 bases, J lost 1 base, and 13 bases lay in between. The CDR3 is 15 residues long. Germline V lookup: CDR1 KGHDR, CDR2 SFDVKD. CDR3 protein: CATSGWGGTQETQYF. CDR3 coding DNA: TGTGCCACCAGTGGTTGGGGCGGAACCCAAGAGACCCAGTACTTC.

The chain is built from TRBV5-1 and TRBJ2-1; TRBD2 agrees at 10 bases. CDR1 is SGHRS, CDR2 YFSETQ, per germline. V trimming: 0 bases; J trimming: 7 bases; junction bases outside the gene matches: 7. CDR3 length: 16 residues. The CDR3 DNA follows: TGCGCCAGCAGCTTGGGTGCTAGCGGGAGTTTGAATGAGCAGTTCTTC. Protein: CASSLGASGSLNEQFF.

The CDR3 DNA sequence: TGTGCCAGCAGTTCTGGCAGGGGGCAAAATCAGCCCCAGCATTTT. Translation: CASSSGRGQNQPQHF. The chain carries TRBV6-2 or TRBV6-3 and TRBJ1-5, with 8 bases identical to TRBD1. Germline-derived CDR1 and CDR2 are MNHEY and SVGEGT. After removal of 4 bases from V and 4 bases from J, the junction contained 6 bases not matched to a gene. CDR3 size: 15 residues.

DNA of the CDR3: TGTGCCATCCGGGTGAATTCCTACGAGCAGTACTTC. Its translation: CAIRVNSYEQYF. The V and J genes are TRBV10-3 and TRBJ2-7; D is ambiguous. V dropped 8 bases and J dropped 1 base, with 9 bases sitting between them. Germline V gene lookup returns CDR1 ENHRY and CDR2 SYGVKD. This CDR3 contains 12 residues.